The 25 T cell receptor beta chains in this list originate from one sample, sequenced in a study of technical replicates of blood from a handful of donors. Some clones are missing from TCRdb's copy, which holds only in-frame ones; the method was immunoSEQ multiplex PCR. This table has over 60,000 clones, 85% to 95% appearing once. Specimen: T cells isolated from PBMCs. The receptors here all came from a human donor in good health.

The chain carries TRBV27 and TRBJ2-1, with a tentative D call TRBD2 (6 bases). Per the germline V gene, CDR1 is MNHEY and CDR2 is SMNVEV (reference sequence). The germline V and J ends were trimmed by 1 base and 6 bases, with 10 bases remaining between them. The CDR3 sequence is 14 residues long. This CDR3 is CASSLFGGANEQFF. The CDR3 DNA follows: TGTGCCAGCAGTTTATTTGGAGGGGCCAATGAGCAGTTCTTC.

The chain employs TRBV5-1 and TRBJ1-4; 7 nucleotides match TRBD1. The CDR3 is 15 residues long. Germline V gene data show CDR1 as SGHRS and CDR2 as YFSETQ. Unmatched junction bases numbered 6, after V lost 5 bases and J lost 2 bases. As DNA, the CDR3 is TGCGCCAGCAGAGAGGGGGCGATCACTAATGAAAAACTGTTTTTT. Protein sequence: CASREGAITNEKLFF.

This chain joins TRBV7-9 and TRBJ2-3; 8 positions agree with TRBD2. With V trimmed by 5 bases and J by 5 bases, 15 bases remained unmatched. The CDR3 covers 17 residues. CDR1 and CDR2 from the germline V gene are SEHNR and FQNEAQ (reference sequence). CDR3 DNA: TGTGCCAGCAGCACTGCCGGGGGGAGCGGGAGTCTAGATACGCAGTATTTT. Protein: CASSTAGGSGSLDTQYF.

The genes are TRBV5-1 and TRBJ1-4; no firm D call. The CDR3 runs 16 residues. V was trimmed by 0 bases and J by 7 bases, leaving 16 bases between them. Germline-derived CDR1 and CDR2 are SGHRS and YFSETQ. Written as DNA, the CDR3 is TGCGCCAGCAGCTTGGTTTACCTCCCACTCGCTGAAAAACTGTTTTTT. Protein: CASSLVYLPLAEKLFF.

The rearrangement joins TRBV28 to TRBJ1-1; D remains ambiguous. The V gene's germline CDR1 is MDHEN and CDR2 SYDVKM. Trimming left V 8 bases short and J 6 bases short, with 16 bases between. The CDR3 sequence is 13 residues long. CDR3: CASLPRSSSEAFF. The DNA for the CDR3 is TGTGCCAGCCTCCCCAGGTCGTCGTCTGAAGCTTTCTTT.

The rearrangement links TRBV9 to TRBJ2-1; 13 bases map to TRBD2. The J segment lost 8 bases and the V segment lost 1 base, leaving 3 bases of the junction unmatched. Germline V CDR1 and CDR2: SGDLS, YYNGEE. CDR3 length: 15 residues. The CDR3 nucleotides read TGTGCCAGCAGCGTAACTAGCGGGGGGGCGGATGAGCAGTTCTTC. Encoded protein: CASSVTSGGADEQFF. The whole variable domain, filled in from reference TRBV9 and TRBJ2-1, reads DSGVTQTPKHLITATGQRVTLRCSPRSGDLSVYWYQQSLDQGLQFLIQYYNGEERAKGNILERFSAQQFPDLHSELNLSSLELGDSALYFCASSVTSGGADEQFFGPGTRLTVL.

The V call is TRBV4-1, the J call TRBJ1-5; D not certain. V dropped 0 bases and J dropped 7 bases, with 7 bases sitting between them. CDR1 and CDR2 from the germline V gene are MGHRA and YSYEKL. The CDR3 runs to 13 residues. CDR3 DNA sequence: TGCGCCAGCAGCCAAGACCCGCGACAGCCCCAGCATTTT. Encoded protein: CASSQDPRQPQHF.

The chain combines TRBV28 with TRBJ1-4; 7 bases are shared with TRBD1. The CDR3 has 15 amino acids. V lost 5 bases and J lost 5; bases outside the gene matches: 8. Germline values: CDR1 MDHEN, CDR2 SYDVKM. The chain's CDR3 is CASSLTGTENEKLFF. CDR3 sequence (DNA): TGTGCCAGCAGTCTCACCGGGACAGAGAATGAAAAACTGTTTTTT.

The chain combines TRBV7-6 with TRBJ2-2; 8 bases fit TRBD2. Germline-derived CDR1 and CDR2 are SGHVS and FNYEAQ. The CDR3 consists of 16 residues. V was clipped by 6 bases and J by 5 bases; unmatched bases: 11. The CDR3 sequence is CASRVSASGLTGELFF. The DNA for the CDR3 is TGTGCCAGCAGGGTATCGGCTAGCGGGCTAACCGGGGAGCTGTTTTTT.

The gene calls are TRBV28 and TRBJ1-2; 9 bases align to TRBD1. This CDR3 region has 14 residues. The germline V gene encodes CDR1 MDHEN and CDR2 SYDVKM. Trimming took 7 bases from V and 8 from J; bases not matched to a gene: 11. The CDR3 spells CASIRTGVLNGYTF. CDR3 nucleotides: TGTGCCAGCATCCGGACAGGGGTATTGAACGGCTACACCTTC.

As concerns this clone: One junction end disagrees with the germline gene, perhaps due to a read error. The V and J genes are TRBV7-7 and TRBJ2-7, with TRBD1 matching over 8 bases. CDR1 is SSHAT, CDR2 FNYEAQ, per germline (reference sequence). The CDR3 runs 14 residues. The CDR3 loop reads CASSLGQGSDEQYF. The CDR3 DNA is TGTGCTAGCAGCTTAGGACAGGGTAGCGACGAGCAGTACTTC.

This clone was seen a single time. The DNA of the CDR3 is TGCGCCGGGAGGGGAAACGAGCAGTACTTC. Translating it yields CAGRGNEQYF. The gene calls are TRBV5-1 and TRBJ2-7, with 7 bases matching TRBD2. The J segment lost 5 bases and the V segment lost 10 bases, leaving 3 bases of the junction unmatched. The CDR3 is 10 amino acids. The germline V gene encodes CDR1 SGHRS and CDR2 YFSETQ.

The CDR3 here is CASVAGDLDTQYF. CDR3 sequence (DNA): TGCGCCTCCGTAGCGGGAGATTTGGATACGCAGTATTTT. The genes are TRBV5-1 and TRBJ2-3; TRBD2 matches 9 bases. From germline, CDR1 is SGHRS and CDR2 YFSETQ. The CDR3 runs to 13 residues. V gave up 10 bases and J gave up 6 bases; unmatched junction bases: 9.

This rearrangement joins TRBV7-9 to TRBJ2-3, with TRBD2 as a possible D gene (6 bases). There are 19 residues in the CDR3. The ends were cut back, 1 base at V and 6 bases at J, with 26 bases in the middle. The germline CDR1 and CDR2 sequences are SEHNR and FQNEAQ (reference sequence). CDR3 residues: CASSLDRPVLAQARDTQYF. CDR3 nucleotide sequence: TGTGCCAGCAGCTTAGATAGGCCGGTCCTAGCGCAGGCACGGGATACGCAGTATTTT.

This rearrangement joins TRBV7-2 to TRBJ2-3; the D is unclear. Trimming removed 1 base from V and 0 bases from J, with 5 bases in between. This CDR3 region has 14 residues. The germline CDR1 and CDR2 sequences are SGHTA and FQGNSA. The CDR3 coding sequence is TGTGCCAGCAGCTTAGATATCAGCACAGATACGCAGTATTTT. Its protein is CASSLDISTDTQYF.

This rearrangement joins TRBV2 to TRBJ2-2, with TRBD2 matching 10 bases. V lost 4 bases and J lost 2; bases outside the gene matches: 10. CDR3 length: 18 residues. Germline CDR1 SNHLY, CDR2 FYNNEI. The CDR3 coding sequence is TGTGCCAGCAGTGGATCTCTAGCGGGAGATGCCAACACCGGGGAGCTGTTTTTT. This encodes CASSGSLAGDANTGELFF.

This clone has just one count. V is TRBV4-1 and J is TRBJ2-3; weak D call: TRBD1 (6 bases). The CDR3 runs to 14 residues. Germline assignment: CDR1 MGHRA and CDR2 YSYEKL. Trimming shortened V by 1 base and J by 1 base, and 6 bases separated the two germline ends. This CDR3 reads CASSQGTGTDTQYF. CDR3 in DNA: TGCGCCAGCAGCCAAGGGACAGGCACAGATACGCAGTATTTT.

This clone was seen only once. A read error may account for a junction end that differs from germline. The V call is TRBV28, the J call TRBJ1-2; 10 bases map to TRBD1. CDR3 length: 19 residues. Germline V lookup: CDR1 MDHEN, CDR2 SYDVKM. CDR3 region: CASSFRTGGTGTGARRAAF. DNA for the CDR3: TGTGCCAGCAGTTTTCGCACGGGGGGGACGGGGACAGGGGCTCGACGGGCAGCCTTC.

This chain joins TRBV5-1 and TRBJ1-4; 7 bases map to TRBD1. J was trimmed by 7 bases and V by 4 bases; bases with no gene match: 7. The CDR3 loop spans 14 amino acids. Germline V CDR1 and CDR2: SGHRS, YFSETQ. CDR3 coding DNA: TGCGCCAGCAGCATCGGACAGGCGGGTGAAAAACTGTTTTTT. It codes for CASSIGQAGEKLFF. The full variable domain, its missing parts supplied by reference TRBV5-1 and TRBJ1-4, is KAGVTQTPRYLIKTRGQQVTLSCSPISGHRSVSWYQQTPGQGLQFLFEYFSETQRNKGNFPGRFSGRQFSNSRSEMNVSTLELGDSALYLCASSIGQAGEKLFFGSGTQLSVL.

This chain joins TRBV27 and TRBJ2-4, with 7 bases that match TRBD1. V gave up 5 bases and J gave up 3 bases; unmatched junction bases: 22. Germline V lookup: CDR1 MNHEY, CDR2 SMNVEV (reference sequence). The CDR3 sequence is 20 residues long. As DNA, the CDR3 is TGTGCCAGCAGTCCCCATATATCGGCTAGGGGGCGCATGGACAAAAACATTCAGTACTTC. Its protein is CASSPHISARGRMDKNIQYF.

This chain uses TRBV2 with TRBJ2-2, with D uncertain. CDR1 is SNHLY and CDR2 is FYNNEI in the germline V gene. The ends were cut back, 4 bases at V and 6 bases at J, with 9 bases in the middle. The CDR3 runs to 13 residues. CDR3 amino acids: CASSVGGSGELFF. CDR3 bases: TGTGCCAGCAGTGTCGGCGGATCCGGGGAGCTGTTTTTT.

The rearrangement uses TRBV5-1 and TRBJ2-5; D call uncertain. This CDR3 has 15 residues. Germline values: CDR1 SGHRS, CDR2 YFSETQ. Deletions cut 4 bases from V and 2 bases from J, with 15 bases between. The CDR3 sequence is CASSPRGAAQETQYF. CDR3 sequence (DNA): TGCGCCAGCAGCCCCCGCGGCGCCGCGCAAGAGACCCAGTACTTC.

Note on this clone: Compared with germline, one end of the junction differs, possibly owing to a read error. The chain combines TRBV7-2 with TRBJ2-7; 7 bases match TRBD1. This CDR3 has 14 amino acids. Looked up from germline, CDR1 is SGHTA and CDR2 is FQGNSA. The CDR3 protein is CASSLQRLRQGDPF. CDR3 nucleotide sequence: TGTGCCAGCAGCTTACAGAGGCTCCGACAGGGCGACCCTTTC.

The CDR3, as DNA: TGTGCCAGCAGGGACCGGGGACAGGGACTAGAGACCCAGTACTTC. Encoded protein: CASRDRGQGLETQYF. The chain links TRBV28 to TRBJ2-5; 9 bases agree with TRBD1. This CDR3 has 15 residues. Germline CDR1 MDHEN, CDR2 SYDVKM. V shed 6 bases and J 4 bases; nucleotides not matched to a gene: 9. Using reference TRBV28 and TRBJ2-5 for the parts outside the CDR3, the full variable domain is DVKVTQSSRYLVKRTGEKVFLECVQDMDHENMFWYRQDPGLGLRLIYFSYDVKMKEKGDIPEGYSVSREKKERFSLILESASTNQTSMYLCASRDRGQGLETQYFGPGTRLLVL.

CDR3 bases: TGCGCCAGCAGCTCTCAAGCGGGGAGGAACACTGAAGCTTTCTTT. Amino acids: CASSSQAGRNTEAFF. This chain uses TRBV5-1 with TRBJ1-1; unclear D gene. V lost 3 bases, J lost 1 base, and 13 bases lay in between. Per the germline V gene, CDR1 is SGHRS and CDR2 is YFSETQ. This CDR3 has 15 residues.